The 17 T cell receptor beta chains presented below share a single source sample, sequenced in a study of T-cell memory formation after mild COVID-19. Using its own MiXCR run on the 5' RACE reads, TCRdb lists one record per CDR3 protein. The sample carries about 600,000 distinct CDR3 sequences, about 20% recorded once. The specimen was PBMCs or a T cell subset sorted from them (not recorded which). These TCRs come from an adult woman who had mild COVID-19 (a few samples of this study predate the infection). Cell type and time point are not known.

This clonotype came up a few times. The rearrangement joins TRBV2 to TRBJ1-1; D gene unclear. The CDR3 has 16 amino acids. The germline V gene has CDR1 SNHLY and CDR2 FYNNEI. V shed 3 bases and J shed 7 bases, with 21 bases lying between them. The CDR3 DNA is TGTGCCAGCAGTGACCCGAGGGTAGGGAAGCGGAATGAAGCTTTCTTT. Translated, it gives CASSDPRVGKRNEAFF.

This clonotype was seen ten or more times. The chain joins TRBV15 to TRBJ2-1; D is undetermined. In germline, CDR1 is LNHNV, CDR2 YYDKDF (reference sequence). There are 15 residues in the CDR3. Trimming removed 1 base from V and 7 bases from J, with 14 bases in between. The chain's CDR3 is CATSRVLGRGNEQFF. CDR3 sequence (DNA): TGTGCCACCAGCAGAGTGTTAGGTAGAGGTAATGAGCAGTTCTTC.

This chain uses TRBV5-1 with TRBJ2-7; 9 bases match TRBD1. Trimming removed 5 bases from V and 3 bases from J; junction bases left unmatched: 9. CDR3 length equals 15 residues. Germline V CDR1 and CDR2: SGHRS, YFSETQ. The CDR3 sequence: CASSRTGTGFYEQYF. The CDR3 DNA reads TGCGCCAGCAGTCGGACCGGGACAGGGTTCTACGAGCAGTACTTC.

In this sample, this clonotype turned up a few times. J is TRBJ1-5 and V is TRBV2, with D possibly TRBD1 on 6 matching bases. Trimming shortened V by 7 bases and J by 4 bases, and 17 bases separated the two germline ends. Germline lookup yields CDR1 SNHLY and CDR2 FYNNEI. This CDR3 comprises 15 residues. The CDR3, as DNA: TGTGCCAGCAAGTTGGAAGGGACACAAAATCAGCCCCAGCATTTT. It encodes CASKLEGTQNQPQHF.

This clonotype appeared a few times. The rearrangement links TRBV5-6 to TRBJ1-6, with D tentatively TRBD1 (6 bases). Germline V gene lookup returns CDR1 SGHDT and CDR2 YYEEEE. The CDR3 is made up of 15 amino acids. V was trimmed by 2 bases and J by 6 bases, leaving 12 bases between them. CDR3 sequence: CASSFDGQLNSPLHF. CDR3 sequence (DNA): TGTGCCAGCAGCTTCGACGGACAGCTTAATTCACCCCTCCACTTT.

The chain joins TRBV7-9 to TRBJ2-7; D uncertain. There are 15 residues in the CDR3. Germline-derived CDR1 and CDR2 are SEHNR and FQNEAQ (reference sequence). The V end was cut by 6 bases, the J end by 2 bases, with 17 bases between. In DNA, the CDR3 is TGTGCCAGCAGTTCGAGGTCCCACATCACCTACGAGCAGTACTTC. Translation: CASSSRSHITYEQYF.

V gene TRBV5-4 combines with J gene TRBJ2-7, with TRBD2 matching 8 bases. The V segment lost 4 bases and the J segment 7 bases; nucleotides outside the gene matches: 7. Germline V lookup: CDR1 SGHNT, CDR2 YYREEE (reference sequence). CDR3 length: 13 amino acids. The CDR3 DNA follows: TGTGCCAGCAGCCCTCGGACTAGCCAGGAGCAGTACTTC. Protein: CASSPRTSQEQYF.

V and J are TRBV5-1 and TRBJ2-3, with TRBD2 matching over 13 bases. The CDR3 is made up of 17 amino acids. The germline CDR1 and CDR2 sequences are SGHRS and YFSETQ. V shed 4 bases and J 6 bases; nucleotides not matched to a gene: 11. CDR3: CASSPSGLAGAHDTQYF. The CDR3 bases are TGCGCCAGCAGCCCATCCGGACTAGCGGGAGCCCACGATACGCAGTATTTT. Supplemented by reference TRBV5-1 and TRBJ2-3, the full variable domain reads KAGVTQTPRYLIKTRGQQVTLSCSPISGHRSVSWYQQTPGQGLQFLFEYFSETQRNKGNFPGRFSGRQFSNSRSEMNVSTLELGDSALYLCASSPSGLAGAHDTQYFGPGTRLTVL.

The genes are TRBV15 and TRBJ2-7; D is possibly TRBD1 (6 bases). This CDR3 spans 16 amino acids. CDR1 and CDR2 (germline): LNHNV, YYDKDF (reference sequence). Trimming shortened V by 0 bases and J by 3 bases, and 15 bases separated the two germline ends. CDR3 residues: CATSRDLTRGGYEQYF. The DNA for the CDR3 is TGTGCCACCAGCAGAGACCTTACAAGAGGGGGCTACGAGCAGTACTTC. Supplemented by reference TRBV15 and TRBJ2-7, the full variable domain reads DAMVIQNPRYQVTQFGKPVTLSCSQTLNHNVMYWYQQKSSQAPKLLFHYYDKDFNNEADTPDNFQSRRPNTSFCFLDIRSPGLGDTAMYLCATSRDLTRGGYEQYFGPGTRLTVT.

V is TRBV28 and J is TRBJ1-4; maybe TRBD1 (6 bases). The germline V gene has CDR1 MDHEN and CDR2 SYDVKM. Trimming pared 4 bases from V and 5 bases from J, leaving 14 bases between. This CDR3 has 15 amino acids. The CDR3 bases are TGTGCCAGCAGTTCCCGGGTAGGGGGAAATGAAAAACTGTTTTTT. Translation gives CASSSRVGGNEKLFF. The entire variable domain, with the rest obtained from reference TRBV28 and TRBJ1-4, is as follows: DVKVTQSSRYLVKRTGEKVFLECVQDMDHENMFWYRQDPGLGLRLIYFSYDVKMKEKGDIPEGYSVSREKKERFSLILESASTNQTSMYLCASSSRVGGNEKLFFGSGTQLSVL.

This clonotype turned up a few times. The chain couples TRBV11-1 to TRBJ2-3; possible D gene TRBD1, 8 bases. The CDR3 has 15 residues. The V end lost 5 bases, the J end lost 6 bases, and 18 bases lay between the germline ends. The germline V gene has CDR1 SGHAT and CDR2 FQDESV (reference sequence). The CDR3 here is CASSNWTRDRDTQYF. The CDR3 nucleotides are TGTGCCAGCAGCAATTGGACTAGGGACAGGGATACGCAGTATTTT.

This clonotype was seen only a few times. The rearrangement joins TRBV4-1 to TRBJ1-5; 9 bases are a match to TRBD1. The V segment lost 0 bases and the J segment 6 bases; nucleotides outside the gene matches: 3. The CDR3 covers 15 residues. Germline loops: CDR1 MGHRA, CDR2 YSYEKL. This CDR3 is CASSQEQGAIQPQHF. In DNA, the CDR3 is TGCGCCAGCAGCCAAGAACAGGGGGCGATTCAGCCCCAGCATTTT.

This clonotype was observed at least ten times. This sequence joins TRBV7-9 and TRBJ2-7; D unresolved. This CDR3 is 14 amino acids long. V shed 6 bases and J shed 3 bases, with 15 bases lying between them. The germline CDR1 and CDR2 sequences are SEHNR and FQNEAQ (reference sequence). The CDR3: CASSPTLTSYEQYF. In nucleotides, the CDR3 is TGTGCCAGCAGTCCGACACTGACCAGCTACGAGCAGTACTTC.

This clonotype has more than one count but fewer than ten. The chain joins TRBV4-3 to TRBJ2-3, with 11 bases fitting TRBD1. The junction had 6 bases not matched to a gene; V was cut back by 0 bases and J by 4 bases. Germline assignment: CDR1 LGHNA and CDR2 YSLEER. The CDR3 totals 17 residues. CDR3 loop: CASSQDWTGGEADTQYF. The CDR3 coding sequence is TGCGCCAGCAGCCAAGATTGGACAGGGGGCGAAGCAGATACGCAGTATTTT.

This clonotype has more than one count but fewer than ten. J is TRBJ2-5 and V is TRBV4-1; D is undetermined. The CDR3 sequence is 16 residues long. V lost 4 bases and J lost 2, with 17 bases in between. The germline gives CDR1 MGHRA, CDR2 YSYEKL. CDR3 amino acids: CASSRRPTELQETQYF. The DNA of the CDR3 is TGCGCCAGCAGCCGTCGGCCGACCGAGTTACAAGAGACCCAGTACTTC.

In its sample, this clonotype was seen a few times. V usage is TRBV3-1 and J usage is TRBJ1-2; the D gene is possibly TRBD1 (5 bases). This CDR3 comprises 13 residues. Germline V CDR1 and CDR2: LGHDT, YNNKEL (reference sequence). Deletions cut 4 bases from V and 4 bases from J, with 10 bases between. The CDR3 DNA follows: TGTGCCAGCAGCCTACCCGGGGGCTATGGCTACACCTTC. It yields the protein CASSLPGGYGYTF.

This clonotype was picked up a small number of times. The V gene is TRBV7-2, the J gene TRBJ2-3; 7 nucleotides match TRBD1. The J segment lost 4 bases and the V segment lost 4 bases, leaving 5 bases of the junction unmatched. Germline V gene lookup returns CDR1 SGHTA and CDR2 FQGNSA. The CDR3 is made up of 14 amino acids. In DNA, the CDR3 is TGTGCCAGCAGCTCCCGACAGGGCTCAGATACGCAGTATTTT. It encodes CASSSRQGSDTQYF.